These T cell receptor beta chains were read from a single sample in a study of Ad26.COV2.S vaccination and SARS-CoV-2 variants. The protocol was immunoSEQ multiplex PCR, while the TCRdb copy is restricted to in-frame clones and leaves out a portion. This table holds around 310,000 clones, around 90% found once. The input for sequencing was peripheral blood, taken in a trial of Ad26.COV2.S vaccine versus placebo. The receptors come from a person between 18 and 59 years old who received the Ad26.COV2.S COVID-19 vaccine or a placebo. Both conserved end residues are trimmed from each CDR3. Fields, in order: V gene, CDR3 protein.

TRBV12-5,ASGSGLAGYNEQF
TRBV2,ASSDGNRSNQPQH
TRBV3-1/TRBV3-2,ASSQAGGSREKLF
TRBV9,ASSVRNSGQGAYGYT
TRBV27,ASTSMGGPDTEAF
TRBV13,ASGLAENTGELF
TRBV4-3,ASSQEVVWSSSGNTIY
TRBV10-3,AISERQGETGELF
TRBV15,ATSRDRSQGEGTEAF
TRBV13,ASSLGTSGSTDTQY
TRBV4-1,ASSQGNPLSGPYGYT
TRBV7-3,ASSLGQLNTEAF
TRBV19,ASKRGEIEKLF
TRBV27,ASSFNPGQGVEKLF
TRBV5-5,ASHQESEQY
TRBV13,ASSFTGETQY
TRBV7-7,ASSLLAGGDGELF
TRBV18,ASSNFAGTGNPGELF
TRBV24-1,ATSDVSRTYGYT
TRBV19,ASSLGTGNEQF
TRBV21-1,ASSYLHRGAEAF
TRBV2,ASKRAGLERYNSPLH
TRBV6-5,ASSSLAGSTDTQY
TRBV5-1,ASSTRPGRGPETEAF
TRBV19,ASIPGPGDNEQF
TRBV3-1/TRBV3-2,ASSQAVNTEAF
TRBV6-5,ASRHSRQGNTEAF
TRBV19,ASSIDQIRQGERPLH
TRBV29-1,SAWGGSTEAF
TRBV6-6,ASSYDRGTYGYT
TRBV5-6,ASSIGGVRWDEQF
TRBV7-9,ASSLEEREGQPQH
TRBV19,ASSMVIGQGGYEQY
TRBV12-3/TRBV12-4,ASSLTTEAF
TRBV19,ASRGQSGTRAF
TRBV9,ASSVVGTHNEKLF
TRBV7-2,ASSLVPGANVLT
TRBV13,ASSLRQGGETQY
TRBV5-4,ASSVNKGAF
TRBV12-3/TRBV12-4,ASINRVNTEAF
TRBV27,ASSTGNTEAF
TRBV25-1,ASSGLAGETQETQY
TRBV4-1,ASSQEGRAQGYT
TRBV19,ASLAGPTYTRELF
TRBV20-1,SANAGGELF
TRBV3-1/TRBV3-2,ASSQEGPQNSPLH
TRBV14,ASSQEGTVYTEAF
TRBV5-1,ASSSRGQGDSYEQY
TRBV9,ASSVGIGNQPQH